The entry that follows covers one TCR beta chain sequence. What it recognizes is unknown. The V segment lost 4 bases and the J segment 3 bases; nucleotides outside the gene matches: 8. Germline V gives CDR1 SGHAT, CDR2 FQNNGV. The CDR3 spans 15 residues. The time point denotes: week 23, last vaccination. Each vaccine dose was 300 ug of mutant IDH1 20-mer peptide, with topical imiquimod. The data belong to a study of a mutant IDH1 vaccine in newly diagnosed glioma. Study context: The study started vaccination 4-6 weeks after radiotherapy alone, or with temozolomide cycles. The earlier regimen, radiotherapy, temozolomide, or both, was most often both. Study observations and caveats: Seemingly, top peripheral T cell clonotype changes bore no relation to pseudoprogression.

Only in-frame clones appear in the TCRdb table, and some are missing; sequencing was by immunoSEQ multiplex PCR. The repertoire holds more than 20,000 clones, with 82% as singletons. The TCR was taken from a man younger than 40 with glioma. This sample comprised PBMCs, obtained from a glioma patient whose treatment included an IDH1 peptide vaccine. The chain has TRBV11-2 and TRBJ2-7; TRBD2 matches at 8 bases. CDR3 sequence (DNA): TGTGCCAGCAGCTCAGTCCCACTAGCGGTCTACGAGCAGTACTTC. Protein: CASSSVPLAVYEQYF.